The present entry profiles one T cell receptor (beta chain) with its context. This sample stems from a study of control samples from healthy donors and cancer patients. The table came from immunoSEQ multiplex PCR; TCRdb's copy has only in-frame clones and leaves some out. Of 40,000 to 50,000 clones in the sample, less than 85% were seen once. Germline assignment: CDR1 MNHEY and CDR2 SVGAGI. The CDR3 totals 14 residues. V dropped 6 bases and J dropped 7; count of bases not matched to a gene: 3. The chain links TRBV6-5 to TRBJ2-1; 13 bases are a match to TRBD2. This receptor was obtained from a man aged 60 to 69 in good health. The sample comprised blood. CDR3 sequence reads: CASRGLAGKNEQFF. CDR3 nucleotide sequence: TGTGCCAGCAGGGGACTAGCGGGGAAAAATGAGCAGTTCTTC.